This T cell receptor beta chain emerged from a study of blood T cell repertoires in COVID-19. Turning to the study itself: COVID-19 samples, acute and convalescent, were from the United States, Italy and Spain. Nucleic acid was either cDNA or gDNA, and it came from T cells, B-cell-depleted T cells, or PBMCs.

The CDR3 contains 14 residues. Germline CDR1 is MNHEY and CDR2 is SMNVEV (reference sequence). Trimming took off 6 bases at V and 9 bases at J, with 18 bases between the two ends. Authors' methods: Amplifying reference gene primers gave estimates of nucleated cell counts. Sequenced by immunoSEQ multiplex PCR; TCRdb stores in-frame clones only, minus some. V and J calls and clone size come straight from that table; D and trimming were deduced from the DNA. This table has roughly 500,000 clones, about 85% appearing once. This rearrangement joins TRBV27 to TRBJ2-1; unclear D gene. Input material: PBMCs or T cells enriched from blood (not recorded which). The clonotype originates from a woman aged 60 to 75 who had recovered from COVID-19. CDR3 in amino acids: CASRRGLRSGEQFF. The CDR3 bases are TGTGCCAGCAGGCGAGGATTACGTTCCGGTGAGCAGTTCTTC.